The 27 T cell receptor beta chains below all came from one sample that was sequenced in a study of CD8+ T cells in alopecia areata. Reverse transcribed after extraction, RNA yielded cDNA as the sequencing template. Profiled with immunoSEQ multiplex PCR; TCRdb holds only in-frame clones, not every one. The sample lists around 160,000 clones; around 47% were seen once. Sequencing was performed on CD4+ T cells sorted from blood. The receptor set was obtained from a human donor with alopecia areata.

This chain joins TRBV14 and TRBJ2-5, with a possible D match to TRBD2 (5 bases). Germline loops: CDR1 SGHDN, CDR2 FVKESK. This CDR3 is 13 amino acids long. With 6 bases removed from V and 4 bases from J, the gap between germline ends came to 12 bases. CDR3 bases: TGTGCCAGCAGTCGATGGGAGAGAGAGACCCAGTACTTC. Protein product: CASSRWERETQYF.

The CDR3 coding sequence is TGCAGCGTTGGCCGAGGGACCATTGGGGAGACCCAGTACTTC. Residues: CSVGRGTIGETQYF. The chain has TRBV29-1 and TRBJ2-5; D may match TRBD1 or TRBD2 (5 bases each). This CDR3 comprises 14 residues. The V end lost 4 bases, the J end lost 5 bases, and 17 bases lay between the germline ends. In germline, CDR1 is SQVTM, CDR2 ANQGSEA.

The chain employs TRBV29-1 and TRBJ2-3; 9 bases fit TRBD1. CDR1 SQVTM and CDR2 ANQGSEA come from the germline V gene. The V segment lost 8 bases and the J segment 8 bases; nucleotides outside the gene matches: 11. The CDR3 consists of 13 residues. CDR3 region: CSPLVAGQGTQYF. The CDR3 DNA follows: TGCAGCCCCCTCGTGGCGGGACAGGGTACGCAGTATTTT.

This clone was detected a few times. The chain employs TRBV29-1 and TRBJ2-7; 9 bases match TRBD1. Germline lookup yields CDR1 SQVTM and CDR2 ANQGSEA. The CDR3 length is 13 residues. V lost 7 bases to trimming and J lost 4 bases; unmatched junction nucleotides: 8. The CDR3 loop is CSGRDRDKYEQYF. The CDR3 DNA is TGCAGCGGGCGGGACAGGGATAAGTACGAGCAGTACTTC.

This rearrangement joins TRBV30 to TRBJ2-7, with TRBD2 identical over 10 bases. The germline gives CDR1 GTSNPN, CDR2 SVGIG (reference sequence). The CDR3 totals 15 residues. The J segment lost 0 bases and the V segment lost 5 bases, leaving 7 bases of the junction unmatched. This CDR3 reads CAWRETSGVSYEQYF. DNA of the CDR3: TGTGCCTGGCGGGAAACTAGCGGGGTCTCCTACGAGCAGTACTTC.

The gene calls are TRBV29-1 and TRBJ2-1, with 7 bases lining up with TRBD2. Germline lookup yields CDR1 SQVTM and CDR2 ANQGSEA. CDR3 size: 15 residues. V gave up 3 bases and J gave up 5 bases; unmatched junction bases: 10. This CDR3 reads CSVDTQGREDNEQFF. Here the CDR3 DNA reads TGCAGCGTTGATACCCAAGGACGGGAGGACAATGAGCAGTTCTTC.

This chain connects TRBV7-3 to TRBJ2-1, with 12 nucleotides matching TRBD2. This CDR3 contains 15 residues. Germline V gives CDR1 SGHTA, CDR2 FQGTGA. Trimming cost V 5 bases and J 4 bases; bases outside gene matches: 3. DNA for the CDR3: TGTGCCAGCAGCACCGGACTAGCGGGATACAATGAGCAGTTCTTC. It codes for CASSTGLAGYNEQFF.

J is TRBJ1-5 and V is TRBV27; D remains ambiguous. Looked up from germline, CDR1 is MNHEY and CDR2 is SMNVEV (reference sequence). The CDR3 sequence is 13 residues long. The V gene lost 10 bases and the J gene lost 4 bases, with 14 bases spanning the gap. The CDR3 coding sequence is TGTGCCACCGGGAGGGAAGGAAATCAGCCCCAGCATTTT. It specifies CATGREGNQPQHF.

The V and J genes are TRBV28 and TRBJ2-3; D gene uncertain. V was clipped by 5 bases and J by 4 bases, with 7 bases between them. The germline CDR1 and CDR2 sequences are MDHEN and SYDVKM. The length of the CDR3 is 12 residues. CDR3 protein: CASSLLADTQYF. The CDR3 DNA follows: TGTGCCAGCAGTCTCCTGGCAGATACGCAGTATTTT. The full variable domain, completed using reference TRBV28 and TRBJ2-3, is DVKVTQSSRYLVKRTGEKVFLECVQDMDHENMFWYRQDPGLGLRLIYFSYDVKMKEKGDIPEGYSVSREKKERFSLILESASTNQTSMYLCASSLLADTQYFGPGTRLTVL.

In its sample, this clone was seen once. The V call is TRBV6-5, the J call TRBJ1-2; D unresolved. The CDR3 is made up of 14 amino acids. From germline, CDR1 is MNHEY and CDR2 SVGAGI. The germline V and J ends were trimmed by 5 bases and 0 bases, with 10 bases remaining between them. CDR3 coding DNA: TGTGCCAGCAGTAAGGGAGCGACTAACTATGGCTACACCTTC. Protein product: CASSKGATNYGYTF.

This clone has just one count. The rearrangement links TRBV4-2 to TRBJ2-7; the match to TRBD2 covers 10 bases. The CDR3 has 15 amino acids. The ends lost 3 bases at V and 5 bases at J; junction bases unmatched: 7. The germline CDR1 and CDR2 sequences are LGHNA and YNFKEQ. The CDR3 protein is CASSQFLAGAHEQYF. CDR3 in DNA: TGTGCCAGCAGCCAGTTCCTAGCGGGAGCCCACGAGCAGTACTTC.

The chain couples TRBV18 to TRBJ1-1; D uncertain. CDR1 and CDR2 (germline): KGHSH, LQKENI. Trimming took 0 bases from V and 4 from J, leaving 6 bases between them. The CDR3 is 13 residues long. CDR3 protein: CASSPPPGTEAFF. For the CDR3, the DNA is TGTGCCAGCTCACCACCCCCCGGCACTGAAGCTTTCTTT.

This clone was found many times. The CDR3 coding sequence is TGTGCCAGCAGCTCGCATCGTGGGGCAGATACGCAGTATTTT. Translated: CASSSHRGADTQYF. The chain joins TRBV5-4 to TRBJ2-3; D remains ambiguous. V lost 3 bases, J lost 4 bases, and 12 bases lay in between. In germline, CDR1 is SGHNT, CDR2 YYREEE (reference sequence). There are 14 residues in the CDR3.

The V call is TRBV11-1, the J call TRBJ2-2; TRBD2 matches at 11 bases. The germline gives CDR1 SGHAT, CDR2 FQDESV (reference sequence). The CDR3 has 16 residues. Trimming removed 2 bases from V and 5 bases from J; junction bases left unmatched: 4. CDR3 sequence reads: CASSLSLAGGTGELFF. The CDR3 nucleotides are TGTGCCAGCAGCTTATCGCTAGCGGGAGGTACCGGGGAGCTGTTTTTT.

This clone appeared a few times. This sample includes further DNA sequences coding for the same CDR3. The chain is built from TRBV29-1 and TRBJ2-6, with D possibly matching TRBD1 (6 bases). This CDR3 is 13 amino acids long. The germline V gene has CDR1 SQVTM and CDR2 ANQGSEA. The V and J ends lost 4 bases and 2 bases respectively, with 6 bases between them. DNA for the CDR3: TGCAGCGTTGGGACAGCTGGGGCCAACGTCCTGACTTTC. Its translation is CSVGTAGANVLTF.

The rearrangement links TRBV30 to TRBJ1-3; D is perhaps TRBD1 (5 bases). The CDR3 runs to 15 residues. The V end was cut by 0 bases, the J end by 0 bases, with 9 bases between. Germline values: CDR1 GTSNPN, CDR2 SVGIG (reference sequence). The DNA for the CDR3 is TGTGCCTGGAGTGTTTCAGGGAACTCTGGAAACACCATATATTTT. As protein: CAWSVSGNSGNTIYF.

The rearrangement joins TRBV5-4 to TRBJ2-1; the match to TRBD2 covers 10 bases. CDR1 and CDR2 (germline): SGHNT, YYREEE (reference sequence). The CDR3 contains 15 residues. Trimming cost V 4 bases and J 5 bases; bases outside gene matches: 6. The CDR3 sequence is CASSTLAGWHNEQFF. The DNA of the CDR3 is TGTGCCAGCAGCACACTAGCGGGATGGCACAATGAGCAGTTCTTC.

The rearrangement joins TRBV11-3 to TRBJ2-1; 11 bases align to TRBD2. Trimming cost V 1 base and J 6 bases; bases outside gene matches: 5. Germline V lookup: CDR1 SGHNT, CDR2 YENEEA. The CDR3 loop spans 16 amino acids. The CDR3 DNA is TGTGCCAGCAGCTTAGTATCCCTAGCGGGAGGCAATGAGCAGTTCTTC. Protein: CASSLVSLAGGNEQFF.

V and J are TRBV29-1 and TRBJ2-7, with TRBD2 as a possible D gene (6 bases). The germline CDR1 and CDR2 sequences are SQVTM and ANQGSEA. The ends were cut back, 5 bases at V and 6 bases at J, with 11 bases in the middle. The CDR3 length is 11 residues. This CDR3 reads CSVWRGTEQYF. The CDR3 coding sequence is TGCAGCGTTTGGAGGGGTACCGAGCAGTACTTC.

This rearrangement joins TRBV28 to TRBJ2-5, with TRBD2 matching over 9 bases. After removal of 5 bases from V and 2 bases from J, the junction contained 9 bases not matched to a gene. The V gene's germline CDR1 is MDHEN and CDR2 SYDVKM. The CDR3 is made up of 16 amino acids. The CDR3 loop is CASSPFGLARQETQYF. The CDR3 region has the DNA TGTGCCAGCAGTCCCTTTGGACTAGCGCGTCAAGAGACCCAGTACTTC.

In this sample, this clone turned up a few times. DNA for the CDR3: TGTGCCAGCAGCTCCGACGACTTGATCTCCTACGAGCAGTACTTC. It yields the protein CASSSDDLISYEQYF. The chain combines TRBV7-9 with TRBJ2-7; D not resolved. The CDR3 covers 15 residues. Germline V gene lookup returns CDR1 SEHNR and CDR2 FQNEAQ (reference sequence). The V gene lost 4 bases and the J gene lost 0 bases, with 13 bases spanning the gap.

This sequence joins TRBV29-1 and TRBJ2-7, with 9 bases fitting TRBD1. Germline V gene data show CDR1 as SQVTM and CDR2 as ANQGSEA. V was clipped by 5 bases and J by 4 bases; unmatched bases: 12. The length of the CDR3 is 15 residues. This chain's CDR3 is CSVQPGQGSSYEQYF. CDR3 nucleotide sequence: TGCAGCGTTCAACCGGGACAGGGAAGTTCTTACGAGCAGTACTTC.

This clone was found a few times. The chain uses TRBV29-1 and TRBJ2-7; no definite D call. The germline V gene encodes CDR1 SQVTM and CDR2 ANQGSEA. The length of the CDR3 is 13 residues. V shed 5 bases and J shed 5 bases, with 16 bases lying between them. CDR3 nucleotide sequence: TGCAGCGTTAAAGGACGGGTTCAGGACGAGCAGTACTTC. The encoded protein is CSVKGRVQDEQYF.

A few counts support this clone. The chain uses TRBV5-1 and TRBJ1-3; D is possibly TRBD1 (6 bases). The germline V gene has CDR1 SGHRS and CDR2 YFSETQ. The CDR3 length is 16 residues. V shed 2 bases and J shed 0 bases, with 12 bases lying between them. The CDR3 loop is CASSFGQTISGNTIYF. In nucleotides, the CDR3 is TGCGCCAGCAGCTTCGGACAGACAATCTCTGGAAACACCATATATTTT.

This clone was observed a few times. The chain combines TRBV2 with TRBJ2-3; the D is unclear. The CDR3 runs to 13 residues. Trimming stripped 3 bases from V and 2 bases from J, with 6 bases between. The germline CDR1 and CDR2 sequences are SNHLY and FYNNEI. CDR3 in DNA: TGTGCCAGCAGTGACGACCCCACAGATACGCAGTATTTT. Protein: CASSDDPTDTQYF.

V and J are TRBV19 and TRBJ2-7; 14 positions match TRBD2. Germline V gives CDR1 LNHDA, CDR2 SQIVND (reference sequence). With V trimmed by 10 bases and J by 7 bases, 6 bases remained unmatched. This CDR3 contains 13 residues. The CDR3 here is CATGLAGGREQYF. The DNA for the CDR3 is TGTGCCACCGGACTAGCGGGAGGCCGGGAGCAGTACTTC. Using reference TRBV19 and TRBJ2-7 for the parts outside the CDR3, the full variable domain is DGGITQSPKYLFRKEGQNVTLSCEQNLNHDAMYWYRQDPGQGLRLIYYSQIVNDFQKGDIAEGYSVSREKKESFPLTVTSAQKNPTAFYLCATGLAGGREQYFGPGTRLTVT.

The rearrangement links TRBV30 to TRBJ1-2; TRBD1 is a possible D gene (6 bases). This CDR3 contains 14 residues. V lost 2 bases, J lost 8 bases, and 18 bases lay in between. Per the germline V gene, CDR1 is GTSNPN and CDR2 is SVGIG (reference sequence). CDR3 loop: CAWSMTGTRVGYTF. The CDR3 region has the DNA TGTGCCTGGAGTATGACCGGGACAAGAGTCGGCTACACCTTC. The full variable domain, completed using reference TRBV30 and TRBJ1-2, is SQTIHQWPATLVQPVGSPLSLECTVEGTSNPNLYWYRQAAGRGLQLLFYSVGIGQISSEVPQNLSASRPQDRQFILSSKKLLLSDSGFYLCAWSMTGTRVGYTFGSGTRLTVV.